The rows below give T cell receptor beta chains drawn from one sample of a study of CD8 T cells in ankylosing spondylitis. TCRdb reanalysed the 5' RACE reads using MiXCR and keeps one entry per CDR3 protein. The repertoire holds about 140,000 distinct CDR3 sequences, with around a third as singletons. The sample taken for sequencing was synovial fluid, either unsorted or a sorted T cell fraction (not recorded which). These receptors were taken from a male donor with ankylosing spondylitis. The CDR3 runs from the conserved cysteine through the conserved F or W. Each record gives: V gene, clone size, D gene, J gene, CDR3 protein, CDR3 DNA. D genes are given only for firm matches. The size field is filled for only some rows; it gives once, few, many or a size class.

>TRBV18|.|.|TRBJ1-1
CASSPQGALNTEAFF
TGTGCCAGCTCACCACAAGGGGCCCTGAACACTGAAGCTTTCTTT
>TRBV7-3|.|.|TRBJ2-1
CASSDRTAAEQFF
TGTGCCAGCAGCGACCGGACCGCGGCGGAGCAGTTCTTC
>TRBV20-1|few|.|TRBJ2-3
CSARGRIGPTDTQYF
TGCAGTGCTAGGGGGAGGATAGGCCCCACAGATACGCAGTATTTT
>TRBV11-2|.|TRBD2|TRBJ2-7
CASSKKTSGGYEQYF
TGTGCCAGCAGTAAAAAGACTAGCGGGGGGTACGAGCAGTACTTC
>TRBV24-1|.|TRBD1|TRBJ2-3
CATSATGADTQYF
TGTGCCACCAGCGCGACAGGGGCAGATACGCAGTATTTT
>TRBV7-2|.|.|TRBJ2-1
CASSLGNRNNEQFF
TGTGCCAGCAGCCTGGGGAATCGGAATAATGAGCAGTTCTTC
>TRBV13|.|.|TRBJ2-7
CASSLGGGRSSYEQYF
TGTGCCAGCAGCTTAGGAGGCGGCCGCTCGAGCTACGAGCAGTACTTC
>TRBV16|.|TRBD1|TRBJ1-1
CASSQSLRDRGTEAFF
TGTGCCAGCAGCCAATCGCTAAGGGACAGGGGCACTGAAGCTTTCTTT
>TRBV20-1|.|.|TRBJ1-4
CSARPEKLFF
TGCAGTGCTAGACCCGAAAAACTGTTTTTT
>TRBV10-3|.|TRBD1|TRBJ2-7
CATQGAGNEYEQYF
TGTGCCACCCAGGGGGCAGGGAATGAGTACGAGCAGTACTTC
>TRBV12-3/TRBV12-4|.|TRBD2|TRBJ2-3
CASTLRGREGGDTQYF
TGTGCCAGCACCCTCCGGGGGCGGGAGGGGGGAGATACGCAGTATTTT
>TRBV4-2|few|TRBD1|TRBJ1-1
CASSYRDRNTEAFF
TGTGCCAGCAGCTACCGGGACAGGAACACTGAAGCTTTCTTT
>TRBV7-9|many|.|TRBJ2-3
CASSSGGTDTQYF
TGTGCCAGCAGCTCAGGGGGCACAGATACGCAGTATTTT
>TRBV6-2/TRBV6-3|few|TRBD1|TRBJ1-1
CASSRTRQGGSGAFF
TGTGCCAGCAGTAGAACCCGACAGGGAGGCAGTGGGGCTTTCTTT
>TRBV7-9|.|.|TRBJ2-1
CASGGGSYNEQFF
TGTGCCAGCGGGGGCGGGAGTTACAATGAGCAGTTCTTC
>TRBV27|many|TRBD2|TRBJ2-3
CASSPPAGEMVTQYF
TGTGCCAGCAGTCCCCCAGCGGGAGAAATGGTTACGCAGTATTTT
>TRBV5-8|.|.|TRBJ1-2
CASSPEDKFTNYGYTF
TGTGCCAGCAGCCCTGAGGACAAATTCACTAACTATGGCTACACCTTC
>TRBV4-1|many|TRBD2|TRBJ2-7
CASSQGLAVSYEQYF
TGCGCCAGCAGCCAGGGACTAGCGGTCTCCTACGAGCAGTACTTC
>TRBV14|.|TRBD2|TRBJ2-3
CASSQRGGTSTDTQYF
TGTGCCAGCAGCCAACGCGGGGGGACTAGCACAGATACGCAGTATTTT
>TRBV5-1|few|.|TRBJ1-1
CASRAEGEGSRAFF
TGCGCCAGCAGAGCGGAGGGGGAAGGCAGCAGAGCTTTCTTT
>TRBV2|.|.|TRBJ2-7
CASIPEQGTVYEQYF
TGTGCCAGCATCCCGGAGCAGGGGACTGTCTACGAGCAGTACTTC
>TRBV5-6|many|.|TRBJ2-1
CASSPEDSFNNEQFF
TGTGCCAGCAGCCCTGAGGACTCCTTCAACAATGAGCAGTTCTTC
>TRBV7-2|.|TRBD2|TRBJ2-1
CASSGRLAGGRNEQFF
TGTGCCAGCAGCGGAAGACTAGCGGGGGGGCGGAATGAGCAGTTCTTC
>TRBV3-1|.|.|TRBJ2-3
CASSRREGADTQYF
TGTGCCAGCAGCCGAAGAGAGGGCGCAGATACGCAGTATTTT
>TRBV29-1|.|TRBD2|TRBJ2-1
CSVELRRGGPNEQFF
TGCAGCGTTGAATTGAGGCGCGGGGGGCCCAATGAGCAGTTCTTC
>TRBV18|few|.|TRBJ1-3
CASSPDRGGNTIYF
TGTGCCAGCTCACCCGACCGCGGTGGAAACACCATATATTTT
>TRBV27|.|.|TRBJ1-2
CASSLRGPAGFYGYTF
TGTGCCAGCAGTTTACGGGGCCCGGCAGGGTTCTATGGCTACACCTTC
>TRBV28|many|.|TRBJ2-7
CASSPGHHYEQYF
TGTGCCAGCAGTCCGGGACACCACTACGAGCAGTACTTC
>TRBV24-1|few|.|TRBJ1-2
CATSDPGVGYTF
TGTGCCACCAGTGATCCAGGGGTTGGCTACACCTTC
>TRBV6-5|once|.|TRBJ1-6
CASSYNQADNSPLHF
TGTGCCAGCAGTTACAACCAGGCCGATAATTCACCCCTCCACTTT
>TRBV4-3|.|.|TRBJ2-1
CASSQALGYPYNEQFF
TGCGCCAGCAGCCAAGCTCTGGGCTACCCCTACAATGAGCAGTTCTTC
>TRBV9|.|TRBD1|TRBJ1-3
CASSVLPEGAQGNTIYF
TGTGCCAGCAGCGTATTGCCGGAGGGGGCTCAGGGAAACACCATATATTTT
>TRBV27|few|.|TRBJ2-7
CASSLRAKAPYEQYF
TGTGCCAGCAGTTTACGGGCCAAAGCCCCCTACGAGCAGTACTTC
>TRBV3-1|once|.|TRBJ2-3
CASSPKRTSTDTQYF
TGTGCCAGCAGCCCCAAGCGGACTAGCACAGATACGCAGTATTTT
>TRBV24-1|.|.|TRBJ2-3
CATSDTILGARDTQYF
TGTGCCACCAGTGATACGATCCTCGGGGCCCGGGATACGCAGTATTTT
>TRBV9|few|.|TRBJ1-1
CASSVTGDIRGTEAFF
TGTGCCAGCAGCGTAACGGGGGATATTAGGGGCACTGAAGCTTTCTTT
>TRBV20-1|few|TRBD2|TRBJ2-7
CSAGGGDHEQYF
TGCAGCGCCGGGGGGGGGGATCACGAGCAGTACTTC
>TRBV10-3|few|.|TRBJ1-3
CAISESWGRSGNTIYF
TGTGCCATCAGTGAGTCTTGGGGGAGATCTGGAAACACCATATATTTT
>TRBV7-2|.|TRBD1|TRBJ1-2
CASTQTPGQFKGYTF
TGTGCCAGCACCCAAACTCCGGGACAGTTTAAAGGCTACACCTTC
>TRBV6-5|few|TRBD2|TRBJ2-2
CASSSRGPGLAANTGELFF
TGTGCCAGCAGTTCACGGGGACCGGGACTAGCAGCGAACACCGGGGAGCTGTTTTTT
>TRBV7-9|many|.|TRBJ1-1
CASSTSRQVGTEAFF
TGTGCCAGCAGCACTAGCAGGCAGGTAGGCACTGAAGCTTTCTTT
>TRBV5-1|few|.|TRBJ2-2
CASATAGTAWELFF
TGCGCCAGCGCGACGGCTGGAACGGCCTGGGAGCTGTTTTTT
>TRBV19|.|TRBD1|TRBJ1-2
CASRNARGGVNYGYTF
TGTGCCAGTAGGAACGCCCGAGGGGGCGTCAACTATGGCTACACCTTC